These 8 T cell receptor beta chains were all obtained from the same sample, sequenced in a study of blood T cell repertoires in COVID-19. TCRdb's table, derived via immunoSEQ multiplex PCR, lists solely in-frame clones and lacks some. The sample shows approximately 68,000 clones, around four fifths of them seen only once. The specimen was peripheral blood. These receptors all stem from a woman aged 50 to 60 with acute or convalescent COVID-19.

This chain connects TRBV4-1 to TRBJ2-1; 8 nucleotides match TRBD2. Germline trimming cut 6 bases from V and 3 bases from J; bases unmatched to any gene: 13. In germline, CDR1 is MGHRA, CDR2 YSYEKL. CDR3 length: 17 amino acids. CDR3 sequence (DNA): TGCGCCAGCAGTTTTACCCTTAGCGGGGAATTCTACAATGAGCAGTTCTTC. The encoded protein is CASSFTLSGEFYNEQFF.

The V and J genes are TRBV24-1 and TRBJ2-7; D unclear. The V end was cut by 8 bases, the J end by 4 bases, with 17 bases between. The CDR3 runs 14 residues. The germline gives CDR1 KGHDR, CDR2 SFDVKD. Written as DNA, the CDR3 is TGTGCCACCACCACTACGACCTGGCGTTACGAGCAGTACTTC. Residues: CATTTTTWRYEQYF.

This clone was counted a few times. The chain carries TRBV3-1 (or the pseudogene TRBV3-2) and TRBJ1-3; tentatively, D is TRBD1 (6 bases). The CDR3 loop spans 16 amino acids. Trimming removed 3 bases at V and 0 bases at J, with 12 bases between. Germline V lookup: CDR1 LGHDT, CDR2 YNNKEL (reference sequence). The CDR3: CASSQDSSFSGNTIYF. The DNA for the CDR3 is TGTGCCAGCAGCCAGGACAGTTCCTTCTCTGGAAACACCATATATTTT.

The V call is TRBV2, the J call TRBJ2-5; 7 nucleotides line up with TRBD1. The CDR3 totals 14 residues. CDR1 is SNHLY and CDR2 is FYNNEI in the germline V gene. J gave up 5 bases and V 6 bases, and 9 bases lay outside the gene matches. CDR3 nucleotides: TGTGCCAGCAGGATCCGGGACAGTCCCGAGACCCAGTACTTC. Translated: CASRIRDSPETQYF.

This CDR3 reads CASSGQGTTNEKLFF. CDR3 nucleotides: TGTGCCAGCAGTGGACAGGGAACAACTAATGAAAAACTGTTTTTT. The chain uses TRBV2 and TRBJ1-4; 7 bases agree with TRBD1. The germline CDR1 and CDR2 sequences are SNHLY and FYNNEI. The ends lost 4 bases at V and 0 bases at J; junction bases unmatched: 2. This CDR3 region has 15 residues. The full variable domain, its missing parts supplied by reference TRBV2 and TRBJ1-4, is EPEVTQTPSHQVTQMGQEVILRCVPISNHLYFYWYRQILGQKVEFLVSFYNNEISEKSEIFDDQFSVERPDGSNFTLKIRSTKLEDSAMYFCASSGQGTTNEKLFFGSGTQLSVL.

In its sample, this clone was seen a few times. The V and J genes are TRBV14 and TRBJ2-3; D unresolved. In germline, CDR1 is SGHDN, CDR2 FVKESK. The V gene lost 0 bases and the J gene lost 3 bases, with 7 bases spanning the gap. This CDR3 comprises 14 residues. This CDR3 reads CASSQDLTTDTQYF. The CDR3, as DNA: TGTGCCAGCAGCCAAGACCTAACGACAGATACGCAGTATTTT.

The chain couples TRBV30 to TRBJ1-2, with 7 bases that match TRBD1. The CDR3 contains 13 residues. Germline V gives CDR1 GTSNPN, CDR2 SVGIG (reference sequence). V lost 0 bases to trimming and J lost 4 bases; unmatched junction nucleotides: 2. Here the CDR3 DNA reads TGTGCCTGGAGTGTGGGGGACAGCTATGGCTACACCTTC. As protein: CAWSVGDSYGYTF.

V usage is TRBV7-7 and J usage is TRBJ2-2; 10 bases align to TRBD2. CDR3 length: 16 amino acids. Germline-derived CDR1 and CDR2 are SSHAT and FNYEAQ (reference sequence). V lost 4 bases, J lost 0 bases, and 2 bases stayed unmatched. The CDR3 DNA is TGTGCCAGCAGCTCTGGGACTAGCGCGAACACCGGGGAGCTGTTTTTT. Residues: CASSSGTSANTGELFF.